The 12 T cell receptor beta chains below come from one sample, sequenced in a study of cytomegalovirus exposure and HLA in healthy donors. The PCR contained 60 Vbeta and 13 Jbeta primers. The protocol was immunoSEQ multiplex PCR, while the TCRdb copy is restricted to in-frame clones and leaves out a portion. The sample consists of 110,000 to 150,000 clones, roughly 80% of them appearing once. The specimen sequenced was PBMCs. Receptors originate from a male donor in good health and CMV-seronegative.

The CDR3 DNA follows: TGTGCCTGGAGTGTAGGAGGTGGAGGGTATGAAAAACTGTTTTTT. It yields the protein CAWSVGGGGYEKLFF. The chain uses TRBV30 and TRBJ1-4; D remains unclear. The CDR3 sequence is 15 residues long. V lost 0 bases, J lost 6 bases, and 14 bases lay in between. Germline CDR1 and CDR2: GTSNPN and SVGIG (reference sequence).

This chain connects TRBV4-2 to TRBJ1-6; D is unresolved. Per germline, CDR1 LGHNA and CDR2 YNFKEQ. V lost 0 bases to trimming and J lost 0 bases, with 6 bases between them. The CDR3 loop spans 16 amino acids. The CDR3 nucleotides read TGTGCCAGCAGCCAAGATTGGAGCTCCTATAATTCACCCCTCCACTTT. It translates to CASSQDWSSYNSPLHF.

CDR3 residues: CASSAYEQYF. Here the CDR3 DNA reads TGTGCCAGCAGTGCGTACGAGCAGTACTTC. This chain joins TRBV28 and TRBJ2-7; D unclear. CDR3 length: 10 amino acids. V lost 5 bases to trimming and J lost 4 bases, with 3 bases between them. Germline V gene lookup returns CDR1 MDHEN and CDR2 SYDVKM.

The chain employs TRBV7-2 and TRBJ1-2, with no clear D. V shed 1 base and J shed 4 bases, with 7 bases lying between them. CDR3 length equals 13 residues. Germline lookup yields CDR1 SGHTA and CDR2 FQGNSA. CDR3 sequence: CASSLVEIYGYTF. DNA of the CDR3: TGTGCCAGCAGCTTAGTAGAGATCTATGGCTACACCTTC.

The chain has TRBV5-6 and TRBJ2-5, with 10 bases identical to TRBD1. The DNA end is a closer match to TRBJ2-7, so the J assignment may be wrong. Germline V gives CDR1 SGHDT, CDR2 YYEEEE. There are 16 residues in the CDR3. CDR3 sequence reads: CASSLRGTGVSYEQYF. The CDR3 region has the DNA TGTGCCAGCAGCTTGCGGGGGACAGGGGTTTCCTACGAGCAGTACTTC.

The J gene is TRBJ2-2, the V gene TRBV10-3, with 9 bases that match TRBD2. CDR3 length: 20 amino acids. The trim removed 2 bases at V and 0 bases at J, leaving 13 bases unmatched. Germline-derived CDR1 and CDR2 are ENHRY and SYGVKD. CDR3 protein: CAISEGVLAGTLPNTGELFF. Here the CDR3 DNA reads TGTGCCATCAGTGAGGGTGTCCTAGCGGGAACCCTACCGAACACCGGGGAGCTGTTTTTT.

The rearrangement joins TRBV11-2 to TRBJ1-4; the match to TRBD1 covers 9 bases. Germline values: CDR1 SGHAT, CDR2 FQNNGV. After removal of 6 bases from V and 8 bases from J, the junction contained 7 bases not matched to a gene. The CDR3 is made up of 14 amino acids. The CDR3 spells CASRRTGAGEKLFF. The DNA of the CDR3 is TGTGCCAGCAGGCGGACAGGGGCGGGGGAAAAACTGTTTTTT.

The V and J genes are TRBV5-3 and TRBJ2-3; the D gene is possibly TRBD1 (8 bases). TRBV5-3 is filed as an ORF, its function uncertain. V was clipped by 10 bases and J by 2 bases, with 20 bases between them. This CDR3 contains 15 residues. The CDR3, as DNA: TGTGCCGGTAGGACAGGGAGGGACCACACAGATACGCAGTATTTT. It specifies CAGRTGRDHTDTQYF.

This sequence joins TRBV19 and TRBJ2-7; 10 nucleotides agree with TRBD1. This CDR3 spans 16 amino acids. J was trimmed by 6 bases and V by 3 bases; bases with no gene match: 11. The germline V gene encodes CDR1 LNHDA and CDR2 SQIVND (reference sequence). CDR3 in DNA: TGTGCCAGTAGTATTTGGGGGGGACAGGGGACAAGCGAGCAGTACTTC. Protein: CASSIWGGQGTSEQYF.

CDR3 in amino acids: CASSPPTRNYEQYF. In DNA form, the CDR3 reads TGCGCCAGCAGCCCACCGACAAGGAACTACGAGCAGTACTTC. The chain uses TRBV5-1 and TRBJ2-7; D ambiguous. V was cut by 4 bases and J by 3 bases, with 14 bases left in between. Germline CDR1 SGHRS, CDR2 YFSETQ. The CDR3 is made up of 14 amino acids.

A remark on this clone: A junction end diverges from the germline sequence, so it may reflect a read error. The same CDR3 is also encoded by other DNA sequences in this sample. CDR3 in amino acids: CASSLGGEGGVDTDTQYF. Here the CDR3 DNA reads TGTGCCAGCAGTTTAGGCGGTGAGGGAGGGGTCGACACAGATACGCAGTATTTT. The chain couples TRBV13 to TRBJ2-3; the match to TRBD2 covers 7 bases. CDR1 PRHDT and CDR2 FYEKMQ come from the germline V gene (reference sequence). The CDR3 spans 18 residues. Based on the CDR3 plus reference TRBV13 and TRBJ2-3, the full variable domain is AAGVIQSPRHLIKEKRETATLKCYPIPRHDTVYWYQQGPGQDPQFLISFYEKMQSDKGSIPDRFSAQQFSDYHSELNMSSLELGDSALYFCASSLGGEGGVDTDTQYFGPGTRLTVL.

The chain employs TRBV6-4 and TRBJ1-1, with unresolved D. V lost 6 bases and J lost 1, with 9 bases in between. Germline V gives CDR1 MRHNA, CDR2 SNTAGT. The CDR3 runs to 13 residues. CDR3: CASSYGENTEAFF. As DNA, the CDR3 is TGTGCCAGCAGCTACGGAGAGAACACTGAAGCTTTCTTT.